This T cell receptor beta chain was captured in a study of patients and donors after allogeneic stem cell transplantation. TCRdb reprocessed the RT-PCR reads with MiXCR, giving one entry per CDR3 protein. The sample includes under 4,500 distinct CDR3 sequences, roughly 16% of them seen just once. The CDR3 totals 16 residues. V lost 4 bases and J lost 0, with 16 bases in between. CDR1 and CDR2 from the germline V gene are SGHDN and FVKESK. The material sequenced was blood, either unsorted or a sorted T cell fraction (not recorded which). This chain connects TRBV14 to TRBJ2-7; D is undetermined. The source is a human donor who was either an allogeneic HSCT recipient or a stem cell or donor lymphocyte infusion donor (not recorded which). It is not recorded whose cells these are; they may come from a transplant donor. CDR3 region: CASSLPRWSSSYEQYF. DNA for the CDR3: TGTGCCAGCAGCCTTCCGCGTTGGTCCAGCTCCTACGAGCAGTACTTC.